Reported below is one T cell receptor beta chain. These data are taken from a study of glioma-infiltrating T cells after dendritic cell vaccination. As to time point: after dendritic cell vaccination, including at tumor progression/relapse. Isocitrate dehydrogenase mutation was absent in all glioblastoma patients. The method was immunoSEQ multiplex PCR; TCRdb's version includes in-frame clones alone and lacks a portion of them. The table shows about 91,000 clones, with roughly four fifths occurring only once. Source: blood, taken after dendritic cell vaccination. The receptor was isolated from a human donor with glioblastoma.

This CDR3 reads CASSQDRIYQPQHF. In DNA, the CDR3 is TGTGCCAGCAGTCAAGACAGGATCTATCAGCCCCAGCATTTT. V usage is TRBV6-5 and J usage is TRBJ1-5, with D perhaps matching TRBD1 (6 bases). Germline assignment: CDR1 MNHEY and CDR2 SVGAGI. This CDR3 is 14 amino acids long. V was clipped by 5 bases and J by 5 bases, with 13 bases between them.